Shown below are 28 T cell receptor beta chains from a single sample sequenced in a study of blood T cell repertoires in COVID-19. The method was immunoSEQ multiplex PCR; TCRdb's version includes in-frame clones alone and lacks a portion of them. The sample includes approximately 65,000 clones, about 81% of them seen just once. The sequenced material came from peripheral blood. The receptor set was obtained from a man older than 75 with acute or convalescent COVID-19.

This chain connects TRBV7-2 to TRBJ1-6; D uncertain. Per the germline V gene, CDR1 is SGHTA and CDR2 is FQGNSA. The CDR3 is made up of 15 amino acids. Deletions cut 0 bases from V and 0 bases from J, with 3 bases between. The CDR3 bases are TGTGCCAGCAGCTTAGCGCGCTCCTATAATTCACCCCTCCACTTT. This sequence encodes CASSLARSYNSPLHF.

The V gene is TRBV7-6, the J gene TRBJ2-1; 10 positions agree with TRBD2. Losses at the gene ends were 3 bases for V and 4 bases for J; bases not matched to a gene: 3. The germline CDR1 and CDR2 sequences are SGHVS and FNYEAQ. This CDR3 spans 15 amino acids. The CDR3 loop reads CASSLGLARYNEQFF. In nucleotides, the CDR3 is TGTGCCAGCAGCTTGGGACTAGCGAGATACAATGAGCAGTTCTTC.

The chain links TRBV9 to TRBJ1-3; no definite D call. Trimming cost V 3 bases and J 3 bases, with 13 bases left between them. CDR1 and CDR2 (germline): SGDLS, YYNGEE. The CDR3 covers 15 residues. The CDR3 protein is CASSGWARGGNTIYF. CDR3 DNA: TGTGCCAGCAGCGGGTGGGCCCGGGGTGGAAACACCATATATTTT.

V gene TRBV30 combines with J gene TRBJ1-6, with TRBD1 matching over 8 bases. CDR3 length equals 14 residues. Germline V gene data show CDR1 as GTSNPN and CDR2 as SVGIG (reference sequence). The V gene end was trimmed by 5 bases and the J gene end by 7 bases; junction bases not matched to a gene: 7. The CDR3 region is CAWGTGGQNSPLHF. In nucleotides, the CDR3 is TGTGCCTGGGGGACAGGCGGACAGAATTCACCCCTCCACTTT.

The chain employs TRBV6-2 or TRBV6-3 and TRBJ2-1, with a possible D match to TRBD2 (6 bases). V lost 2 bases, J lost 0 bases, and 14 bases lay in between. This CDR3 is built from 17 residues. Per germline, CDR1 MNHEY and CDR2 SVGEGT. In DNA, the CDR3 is TGTGCCAGCAGTTACGTAGGGGCGGGGAGCTCCTACAATGAGCAGTTCTTC. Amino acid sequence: CASSYVGAGSSYNEQFF.

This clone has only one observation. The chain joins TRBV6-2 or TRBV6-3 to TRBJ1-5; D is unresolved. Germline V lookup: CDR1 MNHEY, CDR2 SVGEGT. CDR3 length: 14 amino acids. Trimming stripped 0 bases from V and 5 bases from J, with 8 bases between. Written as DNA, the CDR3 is TGTGCCAGCAGTTACTCGAGCCGAGATCAGCCCCAGCATTTT. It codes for CASSYSSRDQPQHF.

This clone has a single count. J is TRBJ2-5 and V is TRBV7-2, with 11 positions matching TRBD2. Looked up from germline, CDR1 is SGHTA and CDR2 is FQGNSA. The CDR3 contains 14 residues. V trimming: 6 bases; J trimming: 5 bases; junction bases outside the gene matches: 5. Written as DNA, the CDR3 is TGTGCCAGCAGGAATAGCGGGGGGGAGGAGACCCAGTACTTC. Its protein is CASRNSGGEETQYF.

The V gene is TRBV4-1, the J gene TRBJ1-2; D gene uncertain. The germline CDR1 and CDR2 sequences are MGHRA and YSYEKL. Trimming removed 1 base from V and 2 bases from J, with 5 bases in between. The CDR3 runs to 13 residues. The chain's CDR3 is CASSQVRNYGYTF. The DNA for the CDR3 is TGCGCCAGCAGCCAAGTCCGGAACTATGGCTACACCTTC.

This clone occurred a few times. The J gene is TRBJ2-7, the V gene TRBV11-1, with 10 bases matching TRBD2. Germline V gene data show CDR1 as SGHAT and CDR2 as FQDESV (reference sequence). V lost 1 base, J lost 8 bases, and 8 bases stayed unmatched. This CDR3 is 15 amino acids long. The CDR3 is CASSLGGSSGSKQYF. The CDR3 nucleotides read TGTGCCAGCAGCTTAGGCGGGTCTAGCGGGAGTAAGCAGTACTTC. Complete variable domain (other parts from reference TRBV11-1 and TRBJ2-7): EAEVAQSPRYKITEKSQAVAFWCDPISGHATLYWYRQILGQGPELLVQFQDESVVDDSQLPKDRFSAERLKGVDSTLKIQPAELGDSAMYLCASSLGGSSGSKQYFGPGTRLTVT.

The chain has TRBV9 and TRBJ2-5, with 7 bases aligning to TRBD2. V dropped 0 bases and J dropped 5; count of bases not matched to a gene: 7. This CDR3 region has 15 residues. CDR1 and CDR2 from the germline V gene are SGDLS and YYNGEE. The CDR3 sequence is CASSVGGGWLETQYF. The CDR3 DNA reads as TGTGCCAGCAGCGTAGGGGGGGGATGGCTGGAGACCCAGTACTTC.

The chain's CDR3 is CSGKGQENTEAFF. The CDR3 DNA follows: TGCAGCGGAAAGGGACAAGAGAACACTGAAGCTTTCTTT. This chain joins TRBV29-1 and TRBJ1-1; D possibly corresponds to TRBD1 (6 bases). Germline V gene data show CDR1 as SQVTM and CDR2 as ANQGSEA. The V and J ends lost 7 bases and 1 base respectively, with 13 bases between them. The CDR3 sequence is 13 residues long.

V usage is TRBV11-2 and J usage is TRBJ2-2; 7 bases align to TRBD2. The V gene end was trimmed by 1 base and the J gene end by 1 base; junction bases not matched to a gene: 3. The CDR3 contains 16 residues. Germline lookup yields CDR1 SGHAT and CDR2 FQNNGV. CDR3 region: CASSLAVAGNTGELFF. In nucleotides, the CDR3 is TGTGCCAGCAGCTTAGCGGTAGCGGGGAACACCGGGGAGCTGTTTTTT.

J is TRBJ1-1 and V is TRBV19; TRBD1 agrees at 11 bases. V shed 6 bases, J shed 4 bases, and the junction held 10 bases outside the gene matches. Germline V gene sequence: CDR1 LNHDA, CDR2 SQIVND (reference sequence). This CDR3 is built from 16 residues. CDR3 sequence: CASRSGQGERVTEAFF. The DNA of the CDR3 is TGTGCCAGTAGATCGGGACAGGGGGAGCGGGTCACTGAAGCTTTCTTT.

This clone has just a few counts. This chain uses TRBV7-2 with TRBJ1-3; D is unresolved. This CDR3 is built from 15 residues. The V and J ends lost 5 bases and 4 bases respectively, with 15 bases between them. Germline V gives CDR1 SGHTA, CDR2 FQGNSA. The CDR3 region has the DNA TGTGCCAGCAGCAAAGATCCGGGGAACGGAAACACCATATATTTT. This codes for CASSKDPGNGNTIYF.

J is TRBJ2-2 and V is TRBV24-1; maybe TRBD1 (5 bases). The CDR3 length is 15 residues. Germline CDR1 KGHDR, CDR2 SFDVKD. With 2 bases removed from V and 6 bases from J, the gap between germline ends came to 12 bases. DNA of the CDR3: TGTGCCACCAGTGATTCCTCCAGGGTGGCCGGGGAGCTGTTTTTT. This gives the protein CATSDSSRVAGELFF.

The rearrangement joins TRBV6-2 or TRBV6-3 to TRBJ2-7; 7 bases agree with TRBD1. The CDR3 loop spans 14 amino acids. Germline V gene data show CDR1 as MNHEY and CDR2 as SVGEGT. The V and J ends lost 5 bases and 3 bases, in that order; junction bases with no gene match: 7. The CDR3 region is CASSRQGGYYEQYF. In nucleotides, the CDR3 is TGTGCCAGCAGTCGACAGGGCGGGTACTACGAGCAGTACTTC.

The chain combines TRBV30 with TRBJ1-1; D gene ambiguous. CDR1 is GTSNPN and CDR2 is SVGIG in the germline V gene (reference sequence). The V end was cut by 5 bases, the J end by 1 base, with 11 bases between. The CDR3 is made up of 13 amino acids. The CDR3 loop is CAWDGLKNTEAFF. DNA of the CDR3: TGTGCCTGGGACGGACTTAAGAACACTGAAGCTTTCTTT.

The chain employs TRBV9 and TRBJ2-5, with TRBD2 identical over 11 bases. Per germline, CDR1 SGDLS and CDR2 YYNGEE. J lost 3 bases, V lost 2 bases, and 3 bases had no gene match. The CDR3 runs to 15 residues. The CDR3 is CASSVGTSGEETQYF. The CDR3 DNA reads TGTGCCAGCAGCGTGGGGACTAGCGGAGAAGAGACCCAGTACTTC.

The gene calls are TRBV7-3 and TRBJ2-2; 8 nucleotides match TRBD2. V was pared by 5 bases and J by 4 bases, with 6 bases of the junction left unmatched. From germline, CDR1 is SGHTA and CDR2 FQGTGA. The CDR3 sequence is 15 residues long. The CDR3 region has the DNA TGTGCCAGCAGCCCCGGGACTAGGTCCACCGGGGAGCTGTTTTTT. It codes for CASSPGTRSTGELFF.

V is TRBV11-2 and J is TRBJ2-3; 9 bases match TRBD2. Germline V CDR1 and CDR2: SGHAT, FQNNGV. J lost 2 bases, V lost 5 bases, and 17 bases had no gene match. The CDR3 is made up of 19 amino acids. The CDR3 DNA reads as TGTGCCAGCAGCCCTAAACCAAAAACCCTAGCGGGGACCACAGATACGCAGTATTTT. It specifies CASSPKPKTLAGTTDTQYF.

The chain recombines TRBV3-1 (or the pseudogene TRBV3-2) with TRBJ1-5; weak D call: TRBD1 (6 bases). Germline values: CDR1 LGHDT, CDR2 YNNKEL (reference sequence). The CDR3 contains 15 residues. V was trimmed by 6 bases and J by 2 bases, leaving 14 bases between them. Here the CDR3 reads CASSPEQGGNQPQHF. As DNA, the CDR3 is TGTGCCAGCAGTCCAGAACAGGGAGGCAATCAGCCCCAGCATTTT.

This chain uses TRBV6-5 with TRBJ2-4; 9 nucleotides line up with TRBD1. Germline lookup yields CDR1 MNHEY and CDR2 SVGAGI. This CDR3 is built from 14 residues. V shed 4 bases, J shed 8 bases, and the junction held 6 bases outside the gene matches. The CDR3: CASSLQGARHIQYF. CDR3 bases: TGTGCCAGCAGTTTACAGGGGGCGAGGCACATTCAGTACTTC.

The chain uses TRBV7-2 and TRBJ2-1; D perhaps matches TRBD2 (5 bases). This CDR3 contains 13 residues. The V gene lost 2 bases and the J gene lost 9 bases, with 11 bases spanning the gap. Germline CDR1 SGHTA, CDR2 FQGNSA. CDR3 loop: CASSLWLEGEQFF. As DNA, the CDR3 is TGTGCCAGCAGCTTATGGTTAGAGGGTGAGCAGTTCTTC.

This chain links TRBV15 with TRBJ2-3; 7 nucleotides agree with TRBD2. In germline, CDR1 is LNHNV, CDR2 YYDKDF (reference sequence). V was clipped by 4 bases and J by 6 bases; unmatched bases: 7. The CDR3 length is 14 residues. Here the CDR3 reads CATSTYLGGDTQYF. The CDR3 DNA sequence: TGTGCCACCAGCACTTACTTGGGAGGGGATACGCAGTATTTT. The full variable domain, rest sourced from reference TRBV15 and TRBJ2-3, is DAMVIQNPRYQVTQFGKPVTLSCSQTLNHNVMYWYQQKSSQAPKLLFHYYDKDFNNEADTPDNFQSRRPNTSFCFLDIRSPGLGDTAMYLCATSTYLGGDTQYFGPGTRLTVL.

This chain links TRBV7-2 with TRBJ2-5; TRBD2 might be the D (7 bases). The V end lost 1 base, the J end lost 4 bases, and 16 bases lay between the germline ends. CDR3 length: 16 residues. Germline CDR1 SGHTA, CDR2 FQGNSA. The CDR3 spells CASSLVGGPAVETQYF. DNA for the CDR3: TGTGCCAGCAGCTTAGTCGGGGGGCCGGCGGTAGAGACCCAGTACTTC.

The CDR3 DNA reads TGTGCCAGCAGCGCCGCCCCGGCGGGCACTGAAGCTTTCTTT. It specifies CASSAAPAGTEAFF. The chain uses TRBV6-5 and TRBJ1-1, with unresolved D. Trimming stripped 6 bases from V and 4 bases from J, with 15 bases between. Germline lookup yields CDR1 MNHEY and CDR2 SVGAGI. This CDR3 has 14 residues.

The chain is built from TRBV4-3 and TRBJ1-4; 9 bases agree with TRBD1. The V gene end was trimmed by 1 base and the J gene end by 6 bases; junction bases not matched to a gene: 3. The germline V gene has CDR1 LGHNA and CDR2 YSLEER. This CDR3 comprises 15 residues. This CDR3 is CASSQGTGVYEKLFF. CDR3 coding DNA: TGCGCCAGCAGCCAAGGGACAGGGGTATATGAAAAACTGTTTTTT.

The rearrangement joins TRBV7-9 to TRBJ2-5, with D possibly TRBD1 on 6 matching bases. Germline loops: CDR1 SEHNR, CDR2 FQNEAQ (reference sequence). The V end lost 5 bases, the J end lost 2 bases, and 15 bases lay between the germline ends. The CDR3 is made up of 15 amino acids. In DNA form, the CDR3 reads TGTGCCAGCAGCCCTAGAACGGGACAACAAGAGACCCAGTACTTC. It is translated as CASSPRTGQQETQYF.